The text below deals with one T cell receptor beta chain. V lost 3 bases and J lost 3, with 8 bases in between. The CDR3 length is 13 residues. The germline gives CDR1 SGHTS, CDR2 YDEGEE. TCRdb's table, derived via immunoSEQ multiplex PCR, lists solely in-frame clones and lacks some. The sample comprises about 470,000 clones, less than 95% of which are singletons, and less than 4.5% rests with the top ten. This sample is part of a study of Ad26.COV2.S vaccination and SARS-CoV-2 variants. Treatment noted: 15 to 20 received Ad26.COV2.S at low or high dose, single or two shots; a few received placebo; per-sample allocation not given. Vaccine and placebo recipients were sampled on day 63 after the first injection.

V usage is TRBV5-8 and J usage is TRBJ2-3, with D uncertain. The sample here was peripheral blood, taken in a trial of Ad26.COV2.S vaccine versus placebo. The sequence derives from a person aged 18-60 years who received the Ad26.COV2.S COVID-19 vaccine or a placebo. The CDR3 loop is CASSSRGTDTQYF. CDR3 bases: TGTGCCAGCAGCTCCAGAGGTACAGATACGCAGTATTTT.